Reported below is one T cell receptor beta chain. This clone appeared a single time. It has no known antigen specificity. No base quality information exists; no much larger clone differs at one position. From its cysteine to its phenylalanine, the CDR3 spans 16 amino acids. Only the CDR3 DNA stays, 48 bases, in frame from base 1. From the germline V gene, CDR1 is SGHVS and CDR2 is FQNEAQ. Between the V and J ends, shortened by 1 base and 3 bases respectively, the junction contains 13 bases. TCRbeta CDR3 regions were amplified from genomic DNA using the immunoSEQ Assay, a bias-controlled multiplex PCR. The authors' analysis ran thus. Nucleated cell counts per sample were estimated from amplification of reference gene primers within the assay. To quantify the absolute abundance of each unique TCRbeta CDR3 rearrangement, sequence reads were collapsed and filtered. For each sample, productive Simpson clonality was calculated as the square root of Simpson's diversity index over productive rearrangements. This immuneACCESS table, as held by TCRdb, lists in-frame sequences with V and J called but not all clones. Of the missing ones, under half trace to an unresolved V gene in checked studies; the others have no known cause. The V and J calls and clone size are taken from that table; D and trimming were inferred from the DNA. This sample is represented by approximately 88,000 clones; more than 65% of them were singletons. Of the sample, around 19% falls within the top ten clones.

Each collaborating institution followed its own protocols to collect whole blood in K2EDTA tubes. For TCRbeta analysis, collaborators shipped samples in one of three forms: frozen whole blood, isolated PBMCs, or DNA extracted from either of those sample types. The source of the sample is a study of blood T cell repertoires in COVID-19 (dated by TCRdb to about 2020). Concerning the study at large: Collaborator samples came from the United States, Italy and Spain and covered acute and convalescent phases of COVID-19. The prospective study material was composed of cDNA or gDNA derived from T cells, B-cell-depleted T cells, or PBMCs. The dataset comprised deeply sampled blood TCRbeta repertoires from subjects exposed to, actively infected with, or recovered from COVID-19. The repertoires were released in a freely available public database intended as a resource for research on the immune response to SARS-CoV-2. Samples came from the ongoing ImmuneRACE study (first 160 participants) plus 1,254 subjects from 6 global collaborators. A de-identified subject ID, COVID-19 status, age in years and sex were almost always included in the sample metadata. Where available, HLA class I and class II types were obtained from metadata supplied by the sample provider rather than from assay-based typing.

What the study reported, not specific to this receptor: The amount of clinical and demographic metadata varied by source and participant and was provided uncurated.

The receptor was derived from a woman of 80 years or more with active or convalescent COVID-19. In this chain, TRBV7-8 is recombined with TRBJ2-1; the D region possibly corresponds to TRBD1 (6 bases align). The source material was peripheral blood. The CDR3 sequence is CASSLVRGFDYNEQFF. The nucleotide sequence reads TGTGCCAGCAGCTTAGTAAGGGGGTTCGACTACAATGAGCAGTTCTTC.